This entry features one T cell receptor (beta chain) sequence. No antigen is known for it. Assay used: immunoSEQ multiplex PCR; TCRdb lists only in-frame clones, some missing. The sample records approximately 70,000 clones, roughly four fifths being singletons. This CDR3 region has 14 residues. Germline lookup yields CDR1 SGHAT and CDR2 FQNNGV. The V end was cut by 1 base, the J end by 5 bases, with 11 bases between. The sample is drawn from a study of OX40 agonist ivuxolimab in advanced cancers. Whole-study findings and limits: Among the lowest peripheral clonal expansion occurred in 0.1-3.0 mg/kg partial responders. Relative to CD4+ cells, CD8+ T cells on average had more expanded clones. By week 6 at 0.1 to 3.0 mg/kg, blood CD4+ and CD8+ T cells had expanded clonally. Several nonresponders also turned out to have low normalized T-cell clonal expansion.

This receptor was taken from an adult with an advanced solid tumor such as melanoma, head and neck, liver or kidney cancer. Sequenced material: CD4+ or CD8+ T cells sorted from blood, taken in a trial of the OX40 agonist ivuxolimab. The genes are TRBV11-2 and TRBJ1-2; possibly TRBD1 for D (5 bases). The CDR3 reads CASSLVGAGYGYTF. The CDR3 nucleotides read TGTGCCAGCAGCTTAGTAGGGGCAGGTTATGGCTACACCTTC. The variable domain in full, with the rest retrieved from reference TRBV11-2 and TRBJ1-2, is EAGVAQSPRYKIIEKRQSVAFWCNPISGHATLYWYQQILGQGPKLLIQFQNNGVVDDSQLPKDRFSAERLKGVDSTLKIQPAKLEDSAVYLCASSLVGAGYGYTFGSGTRLTVV.